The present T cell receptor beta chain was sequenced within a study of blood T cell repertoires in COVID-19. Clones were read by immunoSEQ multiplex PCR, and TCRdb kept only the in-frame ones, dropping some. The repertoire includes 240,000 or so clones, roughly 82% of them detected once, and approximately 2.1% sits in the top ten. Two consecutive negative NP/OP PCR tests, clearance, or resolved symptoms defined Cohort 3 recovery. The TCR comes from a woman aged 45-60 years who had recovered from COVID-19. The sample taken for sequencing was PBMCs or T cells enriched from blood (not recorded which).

For the CDR3, the DNA is TGTGCCAGCAGTGAAGGACAGGGTTTTAACTATGGCTACACCTTC. It yields the protein CASSEGQGFNYGYTF. The chain couples TRBV6-1 to TRBJ1-2, with TRBD1 matching over 7 bases. The CDR3 totals 15 residues. Germline trimming cut 1 base from V and 1 base from J; bases unmatched to any gene: 3. Germline V CDR1 and CDR2: MNHNS, SASEGT.